This T cell receptor beta chain was recovered during a study of cytomegalovirus exposure and HLA in healthy donors. The study sampled nominally healthy donors, though unrecorded immune exposures were likely. The PCR had 60 Vbeta and 13 Jbeta primers. Data came from immunoSEQ multiplex PCR; TCRdb stores just in-frame clones and leaves some out. The sample holds approximately 74,000 clones, roughly 78% seen once. Germline V lookup: CDR1 SGHTA, CDR2 FQGTGA. The CDR3 is 16 amino acids. The germline V and J ends were trimmed by 2 bases and 1 base, with 14 bases remaining between them. This clone was seen a few times. Its matching antigen is unknown. General study findings and limits: CMV antigen specificity of a few CMV-associated chains was confirmed in vitro. An ancestry cluster, one associated with Asian ancestry, reportedly showed fewer N-insertions than the approximately 650-donor mean in a later analysis.

The chain recombines TRBV7-3 with TRBJ1-1; D is unclear. Source material: PBMCs. The source is a man aged 35 to 55 in good health and CMV-seronegative. The CDR3 loop reads CASSLVREVRNTEAFF. The CDR3 DNA is TGTGCCAGCAGCTTAGTTAGGGAGGTGCGGAACACTGAAGCTTTCTTT.